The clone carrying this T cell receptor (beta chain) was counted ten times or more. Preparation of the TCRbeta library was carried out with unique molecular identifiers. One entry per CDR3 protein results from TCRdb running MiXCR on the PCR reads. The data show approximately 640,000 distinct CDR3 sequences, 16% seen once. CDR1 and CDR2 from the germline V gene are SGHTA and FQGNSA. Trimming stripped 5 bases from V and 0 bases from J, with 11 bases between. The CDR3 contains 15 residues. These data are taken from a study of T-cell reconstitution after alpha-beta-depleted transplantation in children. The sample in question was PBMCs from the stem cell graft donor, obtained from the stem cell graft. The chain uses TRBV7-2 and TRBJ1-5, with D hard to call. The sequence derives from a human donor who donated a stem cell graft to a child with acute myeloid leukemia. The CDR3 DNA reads TGTGCCAGCAGCCTTGGGGTTAATAGCAATCAGCCCCAGCATTTT. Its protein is CASSLGVNSNQPQHF.